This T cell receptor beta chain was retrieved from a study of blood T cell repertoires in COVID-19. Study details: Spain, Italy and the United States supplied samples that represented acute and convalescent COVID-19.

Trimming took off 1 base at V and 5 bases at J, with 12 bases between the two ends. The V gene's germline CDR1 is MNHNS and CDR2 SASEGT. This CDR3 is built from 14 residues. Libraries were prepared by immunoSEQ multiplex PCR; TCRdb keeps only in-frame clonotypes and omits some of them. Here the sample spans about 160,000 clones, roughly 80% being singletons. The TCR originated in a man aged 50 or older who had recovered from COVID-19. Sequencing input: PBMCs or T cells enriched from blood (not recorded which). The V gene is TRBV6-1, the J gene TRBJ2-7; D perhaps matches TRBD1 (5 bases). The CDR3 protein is CASSEVGAFDEQYF. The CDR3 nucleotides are TGTGCCAGCAGTGAAGTTGGGGCATTCGACGAGCAGTACTTC.